The 25 T cell receptor beta chains below all came from one sample that was sequenced in a study of blood T cell repertoires in COVID-19. Profiled with immunoSEQ multiplex PCR; TCRdb holds only in-frame clones, not every one. The sample lists roughly 210,000 clones, about 87% seen once, with approximately 1.6% in the top ten. The source material was peripheral blood. The receptor set was obtained from a man between 65 and 85 years old with acute or convalescent COVID-19.

The count of this clone is one. The genes are TRBV6-6 and TRBJ2-7; D is uncertain. Per germline, CDR1 MNHNY and CDR2 SVGAGI (reference sequence). The V gene lost 2 bases and the J gene lost 3 bases, with 8 bases spanning the gap. The CDR3 totals 13 residues. For the CDR3, the DNA is TGTGCCAGCAGTTACGGCAGTCTCTACGAGCAGTACTTC. It translates to CASSYGSLYEQYF.

This chain links TRBV7-8 with TRBJ2-2, with D possibly matching TRBD1 (6 bases). The V end lost 0 bases, the J end lost 6 bases, and 14 bases lay between the germline ends. The germline CDR1 and CDR2 sequences are SGHVS and FQNEAQ. The CDR3 extends over 16 amino acids. The CDR3 sequence is CASSLAPQGVPGELFF. The CDR3 DNA reads TGTGCCAGCAGCTTAGCGCCACAGGGAGTCCCCGGGGAGCTGTTTTTT.

The gene calls are TRBV5-1 and TRBJ1-3; the match to TRBD1 covers 7 bases. J was trimmed by 2 bases and V by 5 bases; bases with no gene match: 4. CDR3 length: 14 amino acids. Germline CDR1 and CDR2: SGHRS and YFSETQ. The CDR3 reads CASSLGTAGNTIYF. The CDR3 DNA follows: TGCGCCAGCAGTCTCGGGACAGCTGGAAACACCATATATTTT.

The rearrangement uses TRBV11-3 and TRBJ2-2, with 9 positions matching TRBD1. Per the germline V gene, CDR1 is SGHNT and CDR2 is YENEEA. The CDR3 contains 15 residues. V trimming: 4 bases; J trimming: 6 bases; junction bases outside the gene matches: 6. For the CDR3, the DNA is TGTGCCAGCAGCTGGGGGACAGGGAGCGCCGGGGAGCTGTTTTTT. It codes for CASSWGTGSAGELFF. Complete variable domain (other parts from reference TRBV11-3 and TRBJ2-2): EAGVVQSPRYKIIEKKQPVAFWCNPISGHNTLYWYLQNLGQGPELLIRYENEEAVDDSQLPKDRFSAERLKGVDSTLKIQPAELGDSAVYLCASSWGTGSAGELFFGEGSRLTVL.

The rearrangement joins TRBV7-6 to TRBJ1-6; TRBD1 might be the D (6 bases). Trimming removed 5 bases at V and 7 bases at J, with 15 bases between. Germline V gives CDR1 SGHVS, CDR2 FNYEAQ. This CDR3 contains 15 residues. The CDR3: CASSQGSVRNSPLHF. In DNA, the CDR3 is TGTGCCAGCAGCCAGGGGTCCGTGCGGAATTCACCCCTCCACTTT. The whole variable domain, filled in from reference TRBV7-6 and TRBJ1-6, reads GAGVSQSPRYKVTKRGQDVALRCDPISGHVSLYWYRQALGQGPEFLTYFNYEAQQDKSGLPNDRFSAERPEGSISTLTIQRTEQRDSAMYRCASSQGSVRNSPLHFGNGTRLTVT.

The chain has TRBV9 and TRBJ1-1, with D possibly being TRBD1 (5 bases). The V and J ends lost 0 bases and 5 bases respectively, with 11 bases between them. This CDR3 has 14 residues. Germline assignment: CDR1 SGDLS and CDR2 YYNGEE. The DNA for the CDR3 is TGTGCCAGCAGCGTAGCTCACGGGGGGACTGAAGCTTTCTTT. It specifies CASSVAHGGTEAFF.

The chain joins TRBV4-3 to TRBJ2-2, with D perhaps matching TRBD1 (6 bases). Germline assignment: CDR1 LGHNA and CDR2 YSLEER. The CDR3 length is 17 residues. V was cut by 3 bases and J by 4 bases, with 18 bases left in between. CDR3 amino acids: CASSQGAGGRSTGELFF. The CDR3 nucleotides read TGCGCCAGCAGCCAGGGGGCAGGAGGACGGTCCACCGGGGAGCTGTTTTTT.

The CDR3 region has the DNA TGTGCCAGCAGCCTGACGGACAGGGTCAGGTTCGATGGCTACACCTTC. Protein sequence: CASSLTDRVRFDGYTF. The chain is built from TRBV9 and TRBJ1-2; 8 positions agree with TRBD1. The CDR3 is made up of 16 amino acids. Germline CDR1 and CDR2: SGDLS and YYNGEE. Unmatched junction bases numbered 14, after V lost 4 bases and J lost 6 bases.

This clone was observed a handful of times. V and J are TRBV3-1 (or the pseudogene TRBV3-2) and TRBJ2-2; 7 bases fit TRBD1. The CDR3 consists of 15 residues. The germline V gene encodes CDR1 LGHDT and CDR2 YNNKEL (reference sequence). V was clipped by 4 bases and J by 4 bases; unmatched bases: 6. The CDR3 coding sequence is TGTGCCAGCAGCCTCTGGGACAGATCCACCGGGGAGCTGTTTTTT. Translating it yields CASSLWDRSTGELFF.

This clone appeared a few times. The chain is built from TRBV6-1 and TRBJ2-7; D remains unclear. The CDR3 sequence is 12 residues long. Germline values: CDR1 MNHNS, CDR2 SASEGT. Between the trimmed V and J ends, which lost 2 bases and 5 bases, there was a span of 7 bases. The CDR3 DNA is TGTGCCAGCAGTGAAATCAGGCACGAGCAGTACTTC. Translating gives CASSEIRHEQYF.

The chain employs TRBV29-1 and TRBJ1-2, with 9 bases fitting TRBD1. CDR3 length: 18 amino acids. V dropped 6 bases and J dropped 2; count of bases not matched to a gene: 19. Germline values: CDR1 SQVTM, CDR2 ANQGSEA. The CDR3 sequence is CSVDMDRGFVSQNYGYTF. For the CDR3, the DNA is TGCAGCGTGGATATGGACAGGGGATTTGTTAGTCAGAACTATGGCTACACCTTC.

This chain connects TRBV24-1 to TRBJ2-7, with 10 bases that match TRBD2. Trimming at V came to 3 bases and at J to 3 bases, leaving 1 base not matched to a gene. This CDR3 spans 14 amino acids. Germline CDR1 is KGHDR and CDR2 is SFDVKD. The CDR3 coding sequence is TGTGCCACCAGTGATGCTAGCGGGAGCTACGAGCAGTACTTC. Its translation: CATSDASGSYEQYF.

The chain joins TRBV7-2 to TRBJ1-5, with TRBD1 as a possible D gene (6 bases). The CDR3 runs 14 residues. In germline, CDR1 is SGHTA, CDR2 FQGNSA. V was pared by 0 bases and J by 4 bases, with 7 bases between. CDR3 nucleotides: TGTGCCAGCAGCTTAGCGCAGGGGAATCAGCCCCAGCATTTT. Its translation is CASSLAQGNQPQHF.

The chain is built from TRBV9 and TRBJ2-1, with D perhaps matching TRBD1 (5 bases). This CDR3 spans 15 amino acids. Per germline, CDR1 SGDLS and CDR2 YYNGEE. V dropped 0 bases and J dropped 3 bases, with 10 bases sitting between them. The CDR3 region is CASSVGLGDYNEQFF. The DNA of the CDR3 is TGTGCCAGCAGCGTAGGATTAGGGGACTACAATGAGCAGTTCTTC.

V is TRBV9 and J is TRBJ1-6, with 7 bases lining up with TRBD1. J lost 7 bases, V lost 4 bases, and 8 bases had no gene match. The germline V gene has CDR1 SGDLS and CDR2 YYNGEE. The CDR3 length is 15 residues. The CDR3 loop is CASSTRQGVNSPLHF. In nucleotides, the CDR3 is TGTGCCAGCAGCACCCGACAGGGAGTAAATTCACCCCTCCACTTT.

The CDR3 region has the DNA TGTGCCACCAGCAGTCAGGACACCATGAACACTGAAGCTTTCTTT. It codes for CATSSQDTMNTEAFF. The chain has TRBV15 and TRBJ1-1, with D maybe TRBD1 (5 bases). CDR1 and CDR2 (germline): LNHNV, YYDKDF (reference sequence). The V gene lost 3 bases and the J gene lost 0 bases, with 11 bases spanning the gap. CDR3 length: 15 residues. Full variable domain (rest looked up from reference TRBV15 and TRBJ1-1): DAMVIQNPRYQVTQFGKPVTLSCSQTLNHNVMYWYQQKSSQAPKLLFHYYDKDFNNEADTPDNFQSRRPNTSFCFLDIRSPGLGDTAMYLCATSSQDTMNTEAFFGQGTRLTVV.

This clone was detected once. V and J are TRBV5-4 and TRBJ2-2; 8 nucleotides align to TRBD2. V trimming: 4 bases; J trimming: 2 bases; junction bases outside the gene matches: 16. The V gene's germline CDR1 is SGHNT and CDR2 YYREEE (reference sequence). This CDR3 is built from 19 residues. DNA for the CDR3: TGTGCCAGCAGCGGCCGTGGGGCGGGAGGCGGTGAAAACACCGGGGAGCTGTTTTTT. The encoded protein is CASSGRGAGGGENTGELFF.

The J gene is TRBJ2-1, the V gene TRBV2, with D maybe TRBD1 (6 bases). The germline V gene encodes CDR1 SNHLY and CDR2 FYNNEI. With 7 bases removed from V and 0 bases from J, the gap between germline ends came to 10 bases. This CDR3 region has 14 residues. CDR3: CASTDRTSYNEQFF. As DNA, the CDR3 is TGTGCCAGCACCGACAGGACCTCCTACAATGAGCAGTTCTTC. The full variable domain, completed using reference TRBV2 and TRBJ2-1, is EPEVTQTPSHQVTQMGQEVILRCVPISNHLYFYWYRQILGQKVEFLVSFYNNEISEKSEIFDDQFSVERPDGSNFTLKIRSTKLEDSAMYFCASTDRTSYNEQFFGPGTRLTVL.

The chain couples TRBV12-3 or TRBV12-4 to TRBJ2-7, with 10 bases fitting TRBD1. V gave up 5 bases and J gave up 6 bases; unmatched junction bases: 4. The CDR3 is made up of 13 amino acids. In nucleotides, the CDR3 is TGTGCCAGCAGTACGACAGGGGGCGCCGAGCAGTACTTC. Translated: CASSTTGGAEQYF.

This chain uses TRBV11-3 with TRBJ2-5, with D possibly matching TRBD1 (6 bases). V was shortened by 5 bases and J by 6 bases, with 16 bases between the two germline ends. The CDR3 runs to 14 residues. Germline CDR1 reads SGHNT; CDR2 reads YENEEA. The DNA for the CDR3 is TGTGCCAGCAGCCTCGGACAGTTGGGGCAGACCCAGTACTTC. Its translation: CASSLGQLGQTQYF.

CDR3 protein: CASSLQGAGANVLTF. The CDR3 bases are TGCGCCAGCAGCCTACAGGGGGCTGGGGCCAACGTCCTGACTTTC. The rearrangement uses TRBV5-1 and TRBJ2-6; TRBD1 matches at 8 bases. V lost 4 bases and J lost 2; bases outside the gene matches: 2. The CDR3 runs 15 residues. The germline gives CDR1 SGHRS, CDR2 YFSETQ.

The chain has TRBV28 and TRBJ2-2; D call uncertain. CDR1 MDHEN and CDR2 SYDVKM come from the germline V gene. This CDR3 is 13 amino acids long. Trimming pared 9 bases from V and 1 base from J, leaving 9 bases between. The DNA for the CDR3 is TGTGCCAGTAAAGAGCAGAACACCGGGGAGCTGTTTTTT. Protein: CASKEQNTGELFF.

The chain combines TRBV18 with TRBJ2-3, with D perhaps matching TRBD2 (5 bases). The germline V gene encodes CDR1 KGHSH and CDR2 LQKENI. The CDR3 contains 16 residues. The germline V and J ends were trimmed by 1 base and 0 bases, with 11 bases remaining between them. The chain's CDR3 is CASSPLAGYSTDTQYF. The CDR3, as DNA: TGTGCCAGCTCACCACTCGCGGGTTATAGCACAGATACGCAGTATTTT.

CDR3 protein: CASSLGWEGSEQYF. The CDR3 DNA is TGTGCCAGCAGTTTAGGATGGGAGGGTTCCGAGCAGTACTTC. This chain links TRBV27 with TRBJ2-7, with TRBD2 matching 7 bases. Per germline, CDR1 MNHEY and CDR2 SMNVEV (reference sequence). V shed 2 bases, J shed 6 bases, and the junction held 7 bases outside the gene matches. The length of the CDR3 is 14 residues.

The J gene is TRBJ1-3, the V gene TRBV28; TRBD1 matches at 7 bases. The CDR3 covers 18 residues. V lost 6 bases, J lost 0 bases, and 14 bases stayed unmatched. Germline CDR1 reads MDHEN; CDR2 reads SYDVKM. CDR3 coding DNA: TGTGCCAGCAGATCTGGACAGGCTGGTCGGCACTCTGGAAACACCATATATTTT. Translation: CASRSGQAGRHSGNTIYF.